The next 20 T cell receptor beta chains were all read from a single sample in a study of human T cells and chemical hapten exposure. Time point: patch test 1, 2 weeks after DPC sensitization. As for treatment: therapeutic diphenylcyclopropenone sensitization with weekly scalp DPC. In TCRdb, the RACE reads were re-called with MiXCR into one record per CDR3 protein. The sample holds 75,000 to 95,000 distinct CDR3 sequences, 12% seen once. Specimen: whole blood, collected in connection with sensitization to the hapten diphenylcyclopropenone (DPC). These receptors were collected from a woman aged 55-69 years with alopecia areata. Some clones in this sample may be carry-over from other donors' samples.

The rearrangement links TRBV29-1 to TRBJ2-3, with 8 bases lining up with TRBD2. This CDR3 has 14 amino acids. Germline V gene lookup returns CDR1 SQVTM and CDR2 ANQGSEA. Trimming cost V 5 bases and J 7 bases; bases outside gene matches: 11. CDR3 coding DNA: TGCAGCGTTCGGGGCGCGGGGGGACGTTATACGCAGTATTTT. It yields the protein CSVRGAGGRYTQYF.

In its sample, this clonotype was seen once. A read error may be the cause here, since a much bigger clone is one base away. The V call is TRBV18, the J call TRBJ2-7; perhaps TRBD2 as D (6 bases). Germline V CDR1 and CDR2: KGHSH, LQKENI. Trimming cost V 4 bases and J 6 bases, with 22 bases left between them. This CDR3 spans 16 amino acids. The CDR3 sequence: CASSRNDVMRGLEQYF. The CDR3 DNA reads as TGTGCCAGCTCACGAAACGACGTCATGCGGGGCCTCGAGCAGTACTTC.

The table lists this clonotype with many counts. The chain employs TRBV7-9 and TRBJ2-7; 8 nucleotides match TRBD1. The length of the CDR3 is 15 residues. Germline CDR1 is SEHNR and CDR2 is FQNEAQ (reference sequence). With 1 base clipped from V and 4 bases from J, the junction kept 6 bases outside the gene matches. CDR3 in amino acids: CASSLVAGGDYEQYF. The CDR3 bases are TGTGCCAGCAGCTTAGTGGCAGGGGGCGATTACGAGCAGTACTTC.

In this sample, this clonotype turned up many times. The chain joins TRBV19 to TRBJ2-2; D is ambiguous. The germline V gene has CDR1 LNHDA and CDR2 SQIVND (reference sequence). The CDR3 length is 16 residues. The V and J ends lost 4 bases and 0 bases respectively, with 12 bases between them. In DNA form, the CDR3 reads TGTGCCAGTAGTAGTAATGGTAACCCGAACACCGGGGAGCTGTTTTTT. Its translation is CASSSNGNPNTGELFF.

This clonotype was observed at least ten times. CDR3 nucleotides: TGTGCCAGCAGGGACGACTACAATGAGCAGTTCTTC. Protein: CASRDDYNEQFF. This chain joins TRBV2 and TRBJ2-1; no definite D call. V lost 6 bases, J lost 3 bases, and 6 bases lay in between. Per germline, CDR1 SNHLY and CDR2 FYNNEI. The CDR3 consists of 12 residues.

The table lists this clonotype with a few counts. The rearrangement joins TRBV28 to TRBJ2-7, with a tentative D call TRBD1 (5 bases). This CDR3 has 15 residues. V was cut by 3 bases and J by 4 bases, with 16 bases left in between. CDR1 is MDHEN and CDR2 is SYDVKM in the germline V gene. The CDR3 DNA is TGTGCCAGCAGTTTCATAAGGGGATCATCGTACGAGCAGTACTTC. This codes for CASSFIRGSSYEQYF. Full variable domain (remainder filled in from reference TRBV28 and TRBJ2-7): DVKVTQSSRYLVKRTGEKVFLECVQDMDHENMFWYRQDPGLGLRLIYFSYDVKMKEKGDIPEGYSVSREKKERFSLILESASTNQTSMYLCASSFIRGSSYEQYFGPGTRLTVT.

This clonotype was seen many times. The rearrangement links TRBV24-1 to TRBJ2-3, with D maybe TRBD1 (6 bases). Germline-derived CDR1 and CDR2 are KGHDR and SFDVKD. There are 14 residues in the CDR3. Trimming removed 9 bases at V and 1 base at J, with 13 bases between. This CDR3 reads CATEGGAGTDTQYF. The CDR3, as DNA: TGTGCCACCGAAGGGGGAGCGGGCACAGATACGCAGTATTTT.

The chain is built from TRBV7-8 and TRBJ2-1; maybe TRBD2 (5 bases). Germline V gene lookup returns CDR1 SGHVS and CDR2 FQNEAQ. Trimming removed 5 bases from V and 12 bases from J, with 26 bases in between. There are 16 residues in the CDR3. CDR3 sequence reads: CASSTGGLANLFGQFF. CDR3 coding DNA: TGTGCCAGCAGCACGGGCGGTCTAGCTAACCTTTTTGGGCAGTTCTTC.

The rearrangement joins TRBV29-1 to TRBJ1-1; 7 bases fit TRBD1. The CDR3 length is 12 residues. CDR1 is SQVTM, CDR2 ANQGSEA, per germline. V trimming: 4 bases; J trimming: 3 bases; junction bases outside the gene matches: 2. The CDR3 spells CSVVQGYTEAFF. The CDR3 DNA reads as TGCAGCGTTGTACAGGGGTACACTGAAGCTTTCTTT.

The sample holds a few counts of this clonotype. The CDR3 is CSASPQEGTEAFF. The CDR3, as DNA: TGCAGTGCTTCCCCGCAGGAGGGGACTGAAGCTTTCTTT. The chain combines TRBV20-1 with TRBJ1-1; the D gene is possibly TRBD1 (5 bases). The CDR3 sequence is 13 residues long. Trimming cost V 5 bases and J 5 bases, with 15 bases left between them. The germline CDR1 and CDR2 sequences are DFQATT and SNEGSKA (reference sequence).

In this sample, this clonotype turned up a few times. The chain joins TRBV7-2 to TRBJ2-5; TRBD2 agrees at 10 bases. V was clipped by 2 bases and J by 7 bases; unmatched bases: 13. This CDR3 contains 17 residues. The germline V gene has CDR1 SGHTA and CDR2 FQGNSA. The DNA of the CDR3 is TGTGCCAGCAGCTTAACCCTAGCGGGGGCTGTCCAGGGGACCCAGTACTTC. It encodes CASSLTLAGAVQGTQYF. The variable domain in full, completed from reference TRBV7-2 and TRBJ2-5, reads GAGVSQSPSNKVTEKGKDVELRCDPISGHTALYWYRQSLGQGLEFLIYFQGNSAPDKSGLPSDRFSAERTGGSVSTLTIQRTQQEDSAVYLCASSLTLAGAVQGTQYFGPGTRLLVL.

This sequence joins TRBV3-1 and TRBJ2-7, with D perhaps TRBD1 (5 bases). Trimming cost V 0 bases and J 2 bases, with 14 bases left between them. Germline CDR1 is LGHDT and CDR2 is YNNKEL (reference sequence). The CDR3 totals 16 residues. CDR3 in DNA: TGTGCCAGCAGCCAAGACGCTATCACAGGAGCCTACGAGCAGTACTTC. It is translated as CASSQDAITGAYEQYF.

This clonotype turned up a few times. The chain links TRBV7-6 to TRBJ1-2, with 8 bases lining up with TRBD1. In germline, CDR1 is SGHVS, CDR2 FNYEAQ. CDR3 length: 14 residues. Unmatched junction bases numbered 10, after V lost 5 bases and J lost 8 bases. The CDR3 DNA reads TGTGCCAGCAGCGATTACCAGGGGGCGGACGGCTACACCTTC. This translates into CASSDYQGADGYTF.

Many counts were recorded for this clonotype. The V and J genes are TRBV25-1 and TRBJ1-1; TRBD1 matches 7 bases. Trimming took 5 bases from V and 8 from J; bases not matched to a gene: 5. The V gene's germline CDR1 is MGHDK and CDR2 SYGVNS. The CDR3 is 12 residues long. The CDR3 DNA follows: TGTGCCAGCAGTCCTCGACAGGGAGAAGCTTTCTTT. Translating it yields CASSPRQGEAFF.

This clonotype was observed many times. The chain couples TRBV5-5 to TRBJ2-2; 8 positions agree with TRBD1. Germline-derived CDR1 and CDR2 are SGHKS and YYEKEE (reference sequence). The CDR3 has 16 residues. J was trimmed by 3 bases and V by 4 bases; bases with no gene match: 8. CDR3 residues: CASSPGQGRDTGELFF. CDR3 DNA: TGTGCCAGCAGCCCCGGACAGGGAAGAGACACCGGGGAGCTGTTTTTT.

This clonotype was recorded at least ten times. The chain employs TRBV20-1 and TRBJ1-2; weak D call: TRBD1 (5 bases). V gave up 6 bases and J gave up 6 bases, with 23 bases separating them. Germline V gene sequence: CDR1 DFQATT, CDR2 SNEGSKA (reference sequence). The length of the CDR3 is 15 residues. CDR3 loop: CSASTAGTSLDGYTF. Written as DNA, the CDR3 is TGCAGTGCGTCCACGGCGGGGACCTCCCTAGATGGCTACACCTTC.

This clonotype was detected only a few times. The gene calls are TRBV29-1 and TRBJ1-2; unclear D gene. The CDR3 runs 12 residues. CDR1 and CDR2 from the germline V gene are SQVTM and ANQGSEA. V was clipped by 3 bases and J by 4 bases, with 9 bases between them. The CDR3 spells CSVELTTYGYTF. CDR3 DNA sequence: TGCAGCGTTGAGCTCACTACCTATGGCTACACCTTC.

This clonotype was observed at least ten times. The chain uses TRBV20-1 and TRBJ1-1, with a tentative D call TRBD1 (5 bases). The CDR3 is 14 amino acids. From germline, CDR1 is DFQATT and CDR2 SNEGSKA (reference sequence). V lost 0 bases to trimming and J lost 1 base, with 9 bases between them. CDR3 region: CSARESGRNTEAFF. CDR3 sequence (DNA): TGCAGTGCTAGAGAATCAGGGAGGAACACTGAAGCTTTCTTT.

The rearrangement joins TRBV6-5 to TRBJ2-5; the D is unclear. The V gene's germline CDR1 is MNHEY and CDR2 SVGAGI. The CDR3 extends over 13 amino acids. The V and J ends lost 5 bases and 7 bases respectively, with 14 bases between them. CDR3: CASSGHQKGTQYF. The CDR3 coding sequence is TGTGCCAGCAGTGGTCACCAGAAAGGGACCCAGTACTTC.

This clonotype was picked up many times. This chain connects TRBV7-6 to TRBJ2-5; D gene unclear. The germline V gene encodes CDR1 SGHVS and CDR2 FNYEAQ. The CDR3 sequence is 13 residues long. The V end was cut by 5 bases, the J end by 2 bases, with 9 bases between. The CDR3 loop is CASSLLWQETQYF. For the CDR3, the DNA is TGTGCCAGCAGCCTACTGTGGCAAGAGACCCAGTACTTC. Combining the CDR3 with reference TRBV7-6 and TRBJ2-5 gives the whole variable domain GAGVSQSPRYKVTKRGQDVALRCDPISGHVSLYWYRQALGQGPEFLTYFNYEAQQDKSGLPNDRFSAERPEGSISTLTIQRTEQRDSAMYRCASSLLWQETQYFGPGTRLLVL.